This passage covers 11 T cell receptor beta chains from one sample sequenced in a study of CD8 T cells in Susac syndrome. cDNA came from approximately 0.5 to 1 ug RNA primed by random hexamers. TCRdb recomputed calls from the immunoSEQ multiplex PCR reads with MiXCR, one row per CDR3 protein. In the table there are 130,000 to 150,000 distinct CDR3 sequences, approximately 95% of which are singletons. The sample consisted of CD4+ T cells from PBMCs. These TCRs come from a human donor with Susac syndrome.

The rearrangement uses TRBV5-1 and TRBJ2-1, with 11 bases lining up with TRBD1. The CDR3 length is 14 residues. Germline V gene lookup returns CDR1 SGHRS and CDR2 YFSETQ. The V gene end was trimmed by 9 bases and the J gene end by 8 bases; junction bases not matched to a gene: 10. The CDR3 DNA reads TGCGCCACGCACCGGGACAGGGGGAGTCATGAGCAGTTCTTC. Translating gives CATHRDRGSHEQFF.

This chain uses TRBV12-3 or TRBV12-4 with TRBJ2-1, with D possibly being TRBD1 or TRBD2 (5 bases each). The CDR3 sequence is 12 residues long. The V end was cut by 2 bases, the J end by 12 bases, with 11 bases between. CDR3 bases: TGTGCCAGCAGTTTATTTACTAGGGGGCAGTTCTTC. This gives the protein CASSLFTRGQFF.

The J gene is TRBJ1-6, the V gene TRBV5-6, with D possibly being TRBD1 (6 bases). V was shortened by 5 bases and J by 7 bases, with 16 bases between the two germline ends. The CDR3 covers 15 residues. Germline CDR1 is SGHDT and CDR2 is YYEEEE. The CDR3 region has the DNA TGTGCCAGCAGGTTCCTGACAGGTGCAAATTCACCCCTCCACTTT. Translated: CASRFLTGANSPLHF. The full variable domain, rest sourced from reference TRBV5-6 and TRBJ1-6, is DAGVTQSPTHLIKTRGQQVTLRCSPKSGHDTVSWYQQALGQGPQFIFQYYEEEERQRGNFPDRFSGHQFPNYSSELNVNALLLGDSALYLCASRFLTGANSPLHFGNGTRLTVT.

This rearrangement joins TRBV12-3 or TRBV12-4 to TRBJ2-1; 14 bases align to TRBD2. The CDR3 sequence is 20 residues long. The ends lost 1 base at V and 1 base at J; junction bases unmatched: 9. The CDR3 sequence is CASSLVGLAGGEVSYNEQFF. CDR3 DNA: TGTGCCAGCAGTTTAGTCGGACTAGCGGGAGGCGAGGTATCCTACAATGAGCAGTTCTTC.

J is TRBJ2-1 and V is TRBV29-1; D remains ambiguous. Germline V gene lookup returns CDR1 SQVTM and CDR2 ANQGSEA. The CDR3 has 13 residues. V dropped 3 bases and J dropped 7 bases, with 13 bases sitting between them. The chain's CDR3 is CSVEASRRNEQFF. The CDR3, as DNA: TGCAGCGTTGAGGCGTCGCGACGGAATGAGCAGTTCTTC.

The genes are TRBV18 and TRBJ1-2; 7 bases fit TRBD1. Germline V gene sequence: CDR1 KGHSH, CDR2 LQKENI. The length of the CDR3 is 15 residues. V was clipped by 2 bases and J by 4 bases; unmatched bases: 7. CDR3 region: CASSPKGGDGYGYTF. The CDR3 nucleotides are TGTGCCAGCTCACCAAAAGGGGGCGATGGCTATGGCTACACCTTC.

This clonotype was counted a single time. The rearrangement uses TRBV7-9 and TRBJ2-3; 9 nucleotides agree with TRBD2. V lost 1 base and J lost 4; bases outside the gene matches: 6. This CDR3 spans 16 amino acids. Germline values: CDR1 SEHNR, CDR2 FQNEAQ (reference sequence). The CDR3 here is CASSLDSGRGADTQYF. The CDR3 nucleotides are TGTGCCAGCAGCTTAGATAGCGGGAGAGGAGCAGATACGCAGTATTTT.

This clonotype has only a few counts. This chain uses TRBV3-1 with TRBJ2-3, with D perhaps matching TRBD2 (6 bases). Germline V lookup: CDR1 LGHDT, CDR2 YNNKEL (reference sequence). CDR3 length equals 14 residues. V was trimmed by 4 bases and J by 2 bases, leaving 10 bases between them. As DNA, the CDR3 is TGTGCCAGCAGCCCTCGGGACTTCACAGATACGCAGTATTTT. Protein sequence: CASSPRDFTDTQYF.

This chain joins TRBV3-1 and TRBJ1-1; 8 nucleotides agree with TRBD1. This CDR3 is built from 14 residues. Per the germline V gene, CDR1 is LGHDT and CDR2 is YNNKEL (reference sequence). The junction had 1 base not matched to a gene; V was cut back by 0 bases and J by 4 bases. The CDR3 sequence is CASSQETGGTEAFF. The DNA for the CDR3 is TGTGCCAGCAGCCAAGAAACAGGGGGCACTGAAGCTTTCTTT.

V usage is TRBV6-1 and J usage is TRBJ1-5; 11 nucleotides match TRBD1. Germline V CDR1 and CDR2: MNHNS, SASEGT. J was trimmed by 7 bases and V by 4 bases; bases with no gene match: 9. This CDR3 has 16 residues. CDR3 nucleotides: TGTGCCAGCAGTGCAAAACCGGGACAGGGGGAACAGCCCCAGCATTTT. Its translation: CASSAKPGQGEQPQHF.

This clonotype was seen once. This chain uses TRBV6-5 with TRBJ2-1; D not certain. V was clipped by 6 bases and J by 4 bases, with 4 bases between them. CDR3 length: 11 residues. Germline V CDR1 and CDR2: MNHEY, SVGAGI. The CDR3 DNA is TGTGCCAGCAGATCTTACAATGAGCAGTTCTTC. It is translated as CASRSYNEQFF.